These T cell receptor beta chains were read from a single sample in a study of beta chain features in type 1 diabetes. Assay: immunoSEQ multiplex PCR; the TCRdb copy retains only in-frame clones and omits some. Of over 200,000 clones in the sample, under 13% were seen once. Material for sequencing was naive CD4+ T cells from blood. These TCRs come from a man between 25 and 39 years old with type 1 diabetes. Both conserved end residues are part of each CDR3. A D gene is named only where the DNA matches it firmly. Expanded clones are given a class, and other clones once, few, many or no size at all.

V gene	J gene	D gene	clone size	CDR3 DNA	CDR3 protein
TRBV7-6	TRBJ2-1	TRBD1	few	TGTGCCAGCAGCTTAGTATTGAATGGGACAGGCTCCTACAATGAGCAGTTCTTC	CASSLVLNGTGSYNEQFF
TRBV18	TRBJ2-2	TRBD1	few	TGTGCCAGCTCACCACTCCGGGACAGCAACACCGGGGAGCTGTTTTTT	CASSPLRDSNTGELFF
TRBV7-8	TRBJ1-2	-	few	TGTGCCAGCAGCCCCTCGGGTAGGGGCGACTATGGCTACACCTTC	CASSPSGRGDYGYTF
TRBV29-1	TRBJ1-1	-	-	TGCAGCGTTGGGGGCAGAATGAACACTGAAGCTTTCTTT	CSVGGRMNTEAFF
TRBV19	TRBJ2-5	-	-	TGTGCCAGTAGTATGCAGGGCGGGGAGAAGACCCAGTACTTC	CASSMQGGEKTQYF
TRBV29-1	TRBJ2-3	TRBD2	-	TGCAGCGTTGAACGGCTAGCGGTTAGCACAGATACGCAGTATTTT	CSVERLAVSTDTQYF
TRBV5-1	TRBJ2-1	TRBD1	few	TGCGCCAGCAGAAAGGTAACAGGGGCTCTATACAATGAGCAGTTCTTC	CASRKVTGALYNEQFF
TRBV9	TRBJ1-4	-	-	TGTGCCAGCAGCTTCGGGCGGACTTCAGTCACTAATGAAAAACTGTTTTTT	CASSFGRTSVTNEKLFF
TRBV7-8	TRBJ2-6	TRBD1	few	TGTGCCAGCAGCTTTAGGGGGCCTGGGGCCAACGTCCTGACTTTC	CASSFRGPGANVLTF
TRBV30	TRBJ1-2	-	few	TGTGCCTGGAGTCCTCCTATCGACCGGCAAGGGGGCTATGGCTACACCTTC	CAWSPPIDRQGGYGYTF
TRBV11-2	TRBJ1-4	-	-	TGTGCCAGCAGCTTAGATCGGTGGACTAATGAAAAACTGTTTTTT	CASSLDRWTNEKLFF
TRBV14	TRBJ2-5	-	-	TGTGCCAGCAGCCAAATCGGTCCCGGGACCCAGTACTTC	CASSQIGPGTQYF
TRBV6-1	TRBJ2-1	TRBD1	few	TGTGCCAGCAGGAGAGGGACAGGGGGTGTAAATGAGCAGTTCTTC	CASRRGTGGVNEQFF
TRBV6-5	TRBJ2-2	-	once	TGTGCCAGCAGGGGCGCGAACACCGGGGAGCTGTTTTTT	CASRGANTGELFF
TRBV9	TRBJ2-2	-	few	TGTGCCAGCAGCGCGCTCCCCAGGGCCACCGGGGAGCTGTTTTTT	CASSALPRATGELFF
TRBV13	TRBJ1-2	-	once	TGTGCCAGCAGCTTGAGCAGGCCTTCTATCAGCTACACCTTC	CASSLSRPSISYTF
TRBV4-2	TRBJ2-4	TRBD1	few	TGTGCCAGCAGCCAAGAACAGGGGTCTAAAAACATTCAGTACTTC	CASSQEQGSKNIQYF
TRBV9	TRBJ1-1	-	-	TGTGCCAGCAGCGTAGAAATAAGGGGAGGTGAAGCTTTCTTT	CASSVEIRGGEAFF
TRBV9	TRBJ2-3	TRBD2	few	TGTGCCAGCAGCGTAGGAATTAGCGGGGGGGATACGCAGTATTTT	CASSVGISGGDTQYF
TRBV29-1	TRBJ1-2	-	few	TGCAGCGTTGGTAGACAGACTAACTATGGCTACACCTTC	CSVGRQTNYGYTF
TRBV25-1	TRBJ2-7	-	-	TGTGCCAGCAGTGAAGGCAGGGTGGGTGAGCAGTACTTC	CASSEGRVGEQYF
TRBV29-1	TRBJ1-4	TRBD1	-	TGCAGCGTTAATCAGGGGGCGGATGAAAAACTGTTTTTT	CSVNQGADEKLFF
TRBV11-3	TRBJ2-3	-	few	TGTGCCAGCAGCTATGGTCAAGCCACAGATACGCAGTATTTT	CASSYGQATDTQYF
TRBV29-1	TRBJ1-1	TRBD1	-	TGCAGCGTTGAACAAGGACAGGGGTTTTCTGAAGCTTTCTTT	CSVEQGQGFSEAFF
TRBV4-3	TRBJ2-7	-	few	TGCGCCAGCAGCCCCGTCGGTGGGGGGATCTACGAGCAGTACTTC	CASSPVGGGIYEQYF
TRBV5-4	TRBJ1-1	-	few	TGTGCCAGCAGCTTGGTTGAGGGAGTCACTGAAGCTTTCTTT	CASSLVEGVTEAFF
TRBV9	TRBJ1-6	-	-	TGTGCCAGCAACCCAGGGGACTCCTATAATTCACCCCTCCACTTT	CASNPGDSYNSPLHF
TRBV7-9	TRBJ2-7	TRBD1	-	TGTGCCAGCAGCTCAGCCCCGGGACAGGGGCCCTACGAGCAGTACTTC	CASSSAPGQGPYEQYF
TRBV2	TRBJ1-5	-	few	TGTGCCAGCAGTGAGGGGGGATATAGCAATCAGCCCCAGCATTTT	CASSEGGYSNQPQHF
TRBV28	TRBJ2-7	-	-	TGTGCCAGCAGTTTATACGGGATGGCCGAGCAGTACTTC	CASSLYGMAEQYF
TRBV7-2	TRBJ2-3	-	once	TGTGCCAGCAGCTTCAGACAGACAGATACGCAGTATTTT	CASSFRQTDTQYF
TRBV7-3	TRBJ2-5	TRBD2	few	TGTGCCAGCAGCTTAACTAGCGGGGGCTCTGGTGGAGAGACCCAGTACTTC	CASSLTSGGSGGETQYF
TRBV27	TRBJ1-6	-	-	TGTGCCAGCAACGCCTGGGGGCAGAATTCACCCCTCCACTTT	CASNAWGQNSPLHF
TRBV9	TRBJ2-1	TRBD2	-	TGTGCCAGCAGCGTAGCTACTAGCGGGGGGCCCCGCTCCTACAATGAGCAGTTCTTC	CASSVATSGGPRSYNEQFF
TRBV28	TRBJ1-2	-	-	TGTGCCAGCAGTTTGGACAGCTATGGCTACACCTTC	CASSLDSYGYTF
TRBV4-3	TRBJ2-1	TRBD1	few	TGCGCCAGCAGCCAAGATACCCCCTGGGACAGTAACAATGAGCAGTTCTTC	CASSQDTPWDSNNEQFF
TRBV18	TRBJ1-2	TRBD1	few	TGTGCCAGCTCACCACGGACAGGAGCTAACTATGGCTACACCTTC	CASSPRTGANYGYTF
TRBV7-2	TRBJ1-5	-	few	TGTGCCAGCCAGCCCAGCGCTGGGCCCCAGCATTTT	CASQPSAGPQHF
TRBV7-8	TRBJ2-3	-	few	TGTGCCAGCAGTACCTATGTCGTCGGGGGGCGGGGAGATACGCAGTATTTT	CASSTYVVGGRGDTQYF
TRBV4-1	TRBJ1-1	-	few	TGCGCCAGCAGCCAGGCACCGAACACTGAAGCTTTCTTT	CASSQAPNTEAFF